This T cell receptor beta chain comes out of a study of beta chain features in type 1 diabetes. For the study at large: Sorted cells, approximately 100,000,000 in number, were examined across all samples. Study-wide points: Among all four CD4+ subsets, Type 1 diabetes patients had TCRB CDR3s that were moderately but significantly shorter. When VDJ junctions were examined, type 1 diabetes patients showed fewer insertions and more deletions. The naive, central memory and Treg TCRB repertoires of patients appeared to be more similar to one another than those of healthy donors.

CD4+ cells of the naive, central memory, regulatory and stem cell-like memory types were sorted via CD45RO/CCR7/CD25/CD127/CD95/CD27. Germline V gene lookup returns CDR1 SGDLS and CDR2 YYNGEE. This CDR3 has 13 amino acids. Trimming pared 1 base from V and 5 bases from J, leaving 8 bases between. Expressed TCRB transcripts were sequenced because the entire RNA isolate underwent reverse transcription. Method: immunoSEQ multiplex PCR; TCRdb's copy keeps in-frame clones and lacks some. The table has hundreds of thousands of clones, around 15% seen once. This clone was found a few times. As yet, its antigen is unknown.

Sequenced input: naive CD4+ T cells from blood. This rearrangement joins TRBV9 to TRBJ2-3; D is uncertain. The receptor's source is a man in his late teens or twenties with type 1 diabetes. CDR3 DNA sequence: TGTGCCAGCAGCGTAATCCTCCAAGATACGCAGTATTTT. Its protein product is CASSVILQDTQYF. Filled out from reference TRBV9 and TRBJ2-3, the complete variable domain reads DSGVTQTPKHLITATGQRVTLRCSPRSGDLSVYWYQQSLDQGLQFLIQYYNGEERAKGNILERFSAQQFPDLHSELNLSSLELGDSALYFCASSVILQDTQYFGPGTRLTVL.